Following are 22 T cell receptor beta chains from one sample sequenced in a study of cytomegalovirus exposure and HLA in healthy donors (dated by TCRdb to 2016 to 2017). Libraries were prepared through the immunoSEQ multiplex PCR assay. A mixture of 60 forward primers for TCR Vbeta segments and 13 reverse primers for TCR Jbeta segments was used in the multiplex PCR. TCRdb's version of the immuneACCESS table is confined to in-frame rearrangements and falls short of the full clone set. An unresolved V gene accounts for under half of the shortfall where checked; the remainder is of unknown origin. This sample lists about 150,000 clones; roughly three quarters were detected once. The ten largest clones represent approximately 7.7% of the sample. Specimen: PBMCs. The receptors derive from a man aged 25 to 40 in good health and CMV-seropositive.

The chain has TRBV30 and TRBJ1-1; 7 nucleotides line up with TRBD1. Unmatched junction bases numbered 10, after V lost 2 bases and J lost 7 bases. Germline CDR1 GTSNPN, CDR2 SVGIG (reference sequence). CDR3 length: 14 amino acids. CDR3 amino acids: CAWSRTGTEIEAFF. The CDR3 region has the DNA TGTGCCTGGAGTAGGACCGGGACAGAGATTGAAGCTTTCTTT. Full variable domain (outside the CDR3, taken from reference TRBV30 and TRBJ1-1): SQTIHQWPATLVQPVGSPLSLECTVEGTSNPNLYWYRQAAGRGLQLLFYSVGIGQISSEVPQNLSASRPQDRQFILSSKKLLLSDSGFYLCAWSRTGTEIEAFFGQGTRLTVV.

The V gene is TRBV4-3, the J gene TRBJ1-6; 7 nucleotides match TRBD1. The germline V gene encodes CDR1 LGHNA and CDR2 YSLEER. This CDR3 contains 16 residues. V lost 4 bases, J lost 0 bases, and 3 bases stayed unmatched. The CDR3 sequence is CASSPRQGSYNSPLHF. As DNA, the CDR3 is TGCGCCAGCAGCCCGAGACAGGGCTCCTATAATTCACCCCTCCACTTT.

J is TRBJ1-3 and V is TRBV6-5; D is undetermined. The ends were cut back, 0 bases at V and 0 bases at J, with 9 bases in the middle. CDR1 is MNHEY, CDR2 SVGAGI, per germline. The CDR3 is 16 residues long. The CDR3 here is CASSYSVYSSGNTIYF. For the CDR3, the DNA is TGTGCCAGCAGTTACTCCGTATACTCCTCTGGAAACACCATATATTTT.

This clone was detected only once. The chain is built from TRBV5-6 and TRBJ1-4; TRBD1 might be the D (5 bases). Per germline, CDR1 SGHDT and CDR2 YYEEEE. The CDR3 contains 15 residues. V was cut by 5 bases and J by 8 bases, with 19 bases left in between. Here the CDR3 DNA reads TGTGCCAGCAGTTACCCCGGGGGGGGTGGCGAAAAACTGTTTTTT. It is translated as CASSYPGGGGEKLFF.

CDR3 amino acids: CASSLVASLNTEAFF. The CDR3 nucleotides are TGCGCCAGCAGCTTGGTAGCCAGCTTGAACACTGAAGCTTTCTTT. The chain couples TRBV5-1 to TRBJ1-1; D is undetermined. This CDR3 has 15 residues. With 0 bases removed from V and 0 bases from J, the gap between germline ends came to 9 bases. CDR1 and CDR2 (germline): SGHRS, YFSETQ.

V gene TRBV6-6 combines with J gene TRBJ1-4; 7 bases fit TRBD1. This CDR3 is built from 14 residues. The trim removed 6 bases at V and 8 bases at J, leaving 9 bases unmatched. CDR1 MNHNY and CDR2 SVGAGI come from the germline V gene (reference sequence). CDR3 DNA: TGTGCCAGCAGCCCCGGAGGGGGCGGCGAAAAACTGTTTTTT. Its protein is CASSPGGGGEKLFF.

This clone was detected once. This chain links TRBV2 with TRBJ1-2, with 7 bases aligning to TRBD1. The germline V gene has CDR1 SNHLY and CDR2 FYNNEI. This CDR3 has 15 residues. V lost 4 bases to trimming and J lost 7 bases; unmatched junction nucleotides: 12. The CDR3 loop is CASSGLGGGAAGYTF. The CDR3 DNA sequence: TGTGCCAGCAGTGGGTTAGGAGGGGGCGCAGCTGGCTACACCTTC. Full variable domain (missing parts from reference TRBV2 and TRBJ1-2): EPEVTQTPSHQVTQMGQEVILRCVPISNHLYFYWYRQILGQKVEFLVSFYNNEISEKSEIFDDQFSVERPDGSNFTLKIRSTKLEDSAMYFCASSGLGGGAAGYTFGSGTRLTVV.

The CDR3 DNA reads TGTGCCAGCAGCGGGACAGGGACGTCCGACACTGAAGCTTTCTTT. Translation: CASSGTGTSDTEAFF. The chain recombines TRBV7-9 with TRBJ1-1, with TRBD1 identical over 9 bases. The CDR3 contains 15 residues. Trimming at V came to 5 bases and at J to 3 bases, leaving 7 bases not matched to a gene. The V gene's germline CDR1 is SEHNR and CDR2 FQNEAQ (reference sequence).

The chain is built from TRBV7-2 and TRBJ1-1; D is ambiguous. This CDR3 region has 13 residues. Germline V gene data show CDR1 as SGHTA and CDR2 as FQGNSA. V dropped 4 bases and J dropped 11 bases, with 17 bases sitting between them. CDR3 region: CASSSDSRSGAFF. The CDR3 DNA is TGTGCCAGCAGCTCCGACTCTCGTTCGGGGGCTTTCTTT.

This chain uses TRBV9 with TRBJ1-1; D not resolved. The CDR3 length is 12 residues. Germline assignment: CDR1 SGDLS and CDR2 YYNGEE. The ends were cut back, 2 bases at V and 5 bases at J, with 7 bases in the middle. The chain's CDR3 is CASSVAGTEAFF. CDR3 sequence (DNA): TGTGCCAGCAGCGTCGCGGGGACTGAAGCTTTCTTT.

The chain carries TRBV6-1 and TRBJ1-1, with D tentatively TRBD1 (5 bases). Germline V gene sequence: CDR1 MNHNS, CDR2 SASEGT. This CDR3 has 12 residues. V lost 5 bases and J 11 bases, leaving 15 bases between the germline ends. The CDR3 region has the DNA TGTGCCAGCAGTTCCTCGACAGTTTCCGCTTTCTTT. The encoded protein is CASSSSTVSAFF.

The gene calls are TRBV27 and TRBJ2-4; D is unresolved. The CDR3 totals 14 residues. Germline V gives CDR1 MNHEY, CDR2 SMNVEV (reference sequence). V shed 5 bases and J shed 5 bases, with 13 bases lying between them. In DNA form, the CDR3 reads TGTGCCAGCAGTCCACGGTCCCCCCAAAACATTCAGTACTTC. This translates into CASSPRSPQNIQYF.

A few counts support this clone. The chain couples TRBV27 to TRBJ2-1; 7 nucleotides match TRBD2. Germline-derived CDR1 and CDR2 are MNHEY and SMNVEV (reference sequence). The CDR3 has 15 amino acids. With V trimmed by 6 bases and J by 10 bases, 15 bases remained unmatched. The chain's CDR3 is CASSPKSGIPGEQFF. CDR3 in DNA: TGTGCCAGCAGCCCTAAGAGCGGGATCCCTGGAGAGCAGTTCTTC.

V is TRBV6-1 and J is TRBJ1-5; tentative D call: TRBD1 (5 bases). The germline V gene has CDR1 MNHNS and CDR2 SASEGT. This CDR3 region has 16 residues. V was cut by 2 bases and J by 2 bases, with 13 bases left in between. The CDR3, as DNA: TGTGCCAGCAGTGAATTCATAGGAGGGGGCAATCAGCCCCAGCATTTT. Its protein is CASSEFIGGGNQPQHF.

The chain links TRBV7-9 to TRBJ1-1; 7 bases are a match to TRBD1. This CDR3 is 17 amino acids long. Looked up from germline, CDR1 is SEHNR and CDR2 is FQNEAQ (reference sequence). With V trimmed by 3 bases and J by 5 bases, 15 bases remained unmatched. In DNA form, the CDR3 reads TGTGCCAGCAGCTTGTTACTTCTCCGGGACAGCAGGACTGAAGCTTTCTTT. This translates into CASSLLLLRDSRTEAFF. Combining the CDR3 with reference TRBV7-9 and TRBJ1-1 gives the whole variable domain DTGVSQNPRHKITKRGQNVTFRCDPISEHNRLYWYRQTLGQGPEFLTYFQNEAQLEKSRLLSDRFSAERPKGSFSTLEIQRTEQGDSAMYLCASSLLLLRDSRTEAFFGQGTRLTVV.

The V gene is TRBV30, the J gene TRBJ1-1, with a weak D call TRBD1 (5 bases). The CDR3 covers 17 residues. In germline, CDR1 is GTSNPN, CDR2 SVGIG (reference sequence). The germline V and J ends were trimmed by 0 bases and 4 bases, with 21 bases remaining between them. The CDR3: CAWSVLFSTARSTEAFF. The CDR3, as DNA: TGTGCCTGGAGTGTACTTTTCTCGACAGCGAGGAGCACTGAAGCTTTCTTT.

V and J are TRBV6-6 and TRBJ2-2; D call uncertain. The CDR3 contains 13 residues. Trimming cost V 8 bases and J 7 bases, with 14 bases left between them. Germline CDR1 and CDR2: MNHNY and SVGAGI (reference sequence). CDR3 residues: CASSNKQVGELFF. The CDR3, as DNA: TGTGCCAGCTCCAACAAGCAGGTCGGGGAGCTGTTTTTT.

The rearrangement joins TRBV12-5 to TRBJ2-1; D possibly corresponds to TRBD2 (5 bases). The V end was cut by 5 bases, the J end by 10 bases, with 15 bases between. Germline CDR1 and CDR2: LGHNT and FRNRAP. The CDR3 is 13 residues long. The CDR3 DNA reads as TGTGCTAGTGGTCTCCTGGAGAGGGAGGAGCAGTTCTTC. This codes for CASGLLEREEQFF.

The chain uses TRBV7-2 and TRBJ2-5, with 7 nucleotides matching TRBD1. The CDR3 is made up of 15 amino acids. Germline-derived CDR1 and CDR2 are SGHTA and FQGNSA. Trimming at V came to 2 bases and at J to 5 bases, leaving 8 bases not matched to a gene. This chain's CDR3 is CASSLHGTASETQYF. CDR3 coding DNA: TGTGCCAGCAGCTTACACGGGACAGCTTCGGAGACCCAGTACTTC. Variable domain in full (rest from reference TRBV7-2 and TRBJ2-5): GAGVSQSPSNKVTEKGKDVELRCDPISGHTALYWYRQSLGQGLEFLIYFQGNSAPDKSGLPSDRFSAERTGGSVSTLTIQRTQQEDSAVYLCASSLHGTASETQYFGPGTRLLVL.

The rearrangement links TRBV7-8 to TRBJ1-1; D gene ambiguous. The length of the CDR3 is 15 residues. V lost 1 base, J lost 0 bases, and 9 bases lay in between. Germline V gene lookup returns CDR1 SGHVS and CDR2 FQNEAQ. CDR3 residues: CASSLGAGVNTEAFF. The CDR3 region has the DNA TGTGCCAGCAGCTTAGGGGCGGGCGTGAACACTGAAGCTTTCTTT. Supplemented by reference TRBV7-8 and TRBJ1-1, the full variable domain reads GAGVSQSPRYKVAKRGQDVALRCDPISGHVSLFWYQQALGQGPEFLTYFQNEAQLDKSGLPSDRFFAERPEGSVSTLKIQRTQQEDSAVYLCASSLGAGVNTEAFFGQGTRLTVV.

The chain joins TRBV5-4 to TRBJ1-1; D is possibly TRBD1 (6 bases). This CDR3 is built from 14 residues. Germline lookup yields CDR1 SGHNT and CDR2 YYREEE (reference sequence). Between the trimmed V and J ends, which lost 5 bases and 1 base, there was a span of 12 bases. CDR3: CASSPGTRNTEAFF. CDR3 DNA: TGTGCCAGCAGTCCCGGGACAAGGAACACTGAAGCTTTCTTT. The whole variable domain, remainder taken from reference TRBV5-4 and TRBJ1-1, is ETGVTQSPTHLIKTRGQQVTLRCSSQSGHNTVSWYQQALGQGPQFIFQYYREEENGRGNFPPRFSGLQFPNYSSELNVNALELDDSALYLCASSPGTRNTEAFFGQGTRLTVV.

The rearrangement links TRBV6-1 to TRBJ2-7, with a tentative D call TRBD2 (5 bases). This CDR3 is 12 amino acids long. The germline V gene encodes CDR1 MNHNS and CDR2 SASEGT. The V gene lost 8 bases and the J gene lost 0 bases, with 8 bases spanning the gap. As DNA, the CDR3 is TGTGCCAGCGCGGGTAACTCCTACGAGCAGTACTTC. Its translation: CASAGNSYEQYF.